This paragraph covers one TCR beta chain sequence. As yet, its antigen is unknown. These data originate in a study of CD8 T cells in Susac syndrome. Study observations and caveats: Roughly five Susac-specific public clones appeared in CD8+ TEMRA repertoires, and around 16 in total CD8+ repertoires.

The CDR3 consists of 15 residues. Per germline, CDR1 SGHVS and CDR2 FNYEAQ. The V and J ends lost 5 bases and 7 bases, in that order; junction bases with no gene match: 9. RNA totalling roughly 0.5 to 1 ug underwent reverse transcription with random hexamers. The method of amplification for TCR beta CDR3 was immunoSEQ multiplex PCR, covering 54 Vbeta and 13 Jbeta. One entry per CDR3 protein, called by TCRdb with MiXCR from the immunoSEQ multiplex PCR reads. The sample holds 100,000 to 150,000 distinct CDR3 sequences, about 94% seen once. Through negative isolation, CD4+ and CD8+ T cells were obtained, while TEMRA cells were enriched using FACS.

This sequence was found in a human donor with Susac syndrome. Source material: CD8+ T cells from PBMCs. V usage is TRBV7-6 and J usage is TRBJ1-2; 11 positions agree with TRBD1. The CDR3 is CASSLGGTGGSGYTF. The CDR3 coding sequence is TGTGCCAGCAGCCTAGGGGGGACAGGGGGAAGTGGCTACACCTTC.